This TCR beta chain was sequenced during a study of shared clonotypes between healthy human individuals. Points from the study as a whole: It was anticipated that sequencing depth would influence how many clonotypes donors shared.

Healthy HIV-negative adults without recent acute infections or vaccinations served as donors. Some 90 million PBMCs were counted before genomic DNA extraction. Some clones are missing from TCRdb's copy, which holds only in-frame ones; the method was immunoSEQ multiplex PCR. This repertoire shows about 490,000 clones, approximately 80% found once; its top ten account for 13%. As regards this clone: Its specificity is unknown.

This CDR3 is 14 amino acids long. V was clipped by 4 bases and J by 8 bases; unmatched bases: 6. Germline V gene data show CDR1 as SNHLY and CDR2 as FYNNEI. The sample consisted of PBMCs. The TCR sequence derives from a woman aged 40 to 55 in good health. Some clones in this sample may be carry-over from other donors' samples. V gene TRBV2 combines with J gene TRBJ2-1; the match to TRBD2 covers 9 bases. CDR3 DNA sequence: TGTGCCAGCAGTGGGCGGGCTAGCGGGGATGAGCAGTTCTTC. It yields the protein CASSGRASGDEQFF.